Each of the 9 T cell receptor beta chains below was sequenced from the same sample in a study of identical twins. TCRdb redid the calling of the 5' RACE reads with MiXCR, one entry per CDR3 protein. The table records roughly 570,000 distinct CDR3 sequences, just under 10% of them present only once. This sample was also put to use in a study of yellow fever vaccine responses in identical twins.

Input material: PBMCs. Receptors originate from a woman aged 18-29 years in good health.

This clonotype was seen at least ten times. The chain is built from TRBV11-2 and TRBJ1-2; D uncertain. The V gene's germline CDR1 is SGHAT and CDR2 FQNNGV. The CDR3 consists of 15 residues. V was trimmed by 2 bases and J by 5 bases, leaving 15 bases between them. This CDR3 reads CASSLSDRTRYGYTF. In nucleotides, the CDR3 is TGTGCCAGCAGCTTAAGCGATCGGACCCGTTATGGCTACACCTTC.

The chain employs TRBV11-2 and TRBJ2-7; D is uncertain. This CDR3 is built from 14 residues. V was pared by 0 bases and J by 6 bases, with 12 bases between. Germline V gene lookup returns CDR1 SGHAT and CDR2 FQNNGV. The CDR3 DNA reads as TGTGCCAGCAGCTTAGATCCCCTCCGGTCCGAGCAGTACTTC. Translating it yields CASSLDPLRSEQYF.

V and J are TRBV12-3 or TRBV12-4 and TRBJ2-7, with 9 bases lining up with TRBD1. This CDR3 is 15 amino acids long. V dropped 6 bases and J dropped 6; count of bases not matched to a gene: 12. CDR3 DNA sequence: TGTGCCAGCAGCTCACACAGGGGGCGGGTGATCGAGCAGTACTTC. Translation: CASSSHRGRVIEQYF.

J is TRBJ2-5 and V is TRBV5-1, with D possibly TRBD2 on 6 matching bases. Trimming left V 4 bases short and J 5 bases short, with 27 bases between. The CDR3 runs 18 residues. Germline V CDR1 and CDR2: SGHRS, YFSETQ. The CDR3 DNA is TGCGCCAGCAGCCACTCACAGGTTCCTCAAGAAGGGAGGGAGACCCAGTACTTC. Its translation: CASSHSQVPQEGRETQYF.

This clonotype was observed many times. This chain links TRBV10-3 with TRBJ2-7; 10 nucleotides agree with TRBD2. There are 13 residues in the CDR3. J gave up 13 bases and V 0 bases, and 6 bases lay outside the gene matches. Germline CDR1 reads ENHRY; CDR2 reads SYGVKD. The CDR3 reads CAISESASGSLYF. The CDR3 DNA is TGTGCCATCAGTGAGTCGGCTAGCGGGAGCCTCTACTTC.

The chain links TRBV6-2 or TRBV6-3 to TRBJ2-5; 10 bases map to TRBD2. Losses at the gene ends were 0 bases for V and 1 base for J; bases not matched to a gene: 2. The germline V gene encodes CDR1 MNHEY and CDR2 SVGEGT. There are 16 residues in the CDR3. CDR3 coding DNA: TGTGCCAGCAGTTACTCACTAGCGGGGACCCAAGAGACCCAGTACTTC. Its translation is CASSYSLAGTQETQYF.

The table lists this clonotype with a few counts. The V and J genes are TRBV11-2 and TRBJ2-7; D uncertain. This CDR3 spans 13 amino acids. Germline V gene data show CDR1 as SGHAT and CDR2 as FQNNGV. V lost 8 bases to trimming and J lost 2 bases, with 13 bases between them. The CDR3 bases are TGTGCCAGCGGCCCCTACGATCCCTACGAGCAGTACTTC. Protein product: CASGPYDPYEQYF.

In this sample, this clonotype turned up many times. This chain uses TRBV3-1 with TRBJ2-5; TRBD2 is a possible D gene (5 bases). Per the germline V gene, CDR1 is LGHDT and CDR2 is YNNKEL (reference sequence). The V and J ends lost 0 bases and 2 bases respectively, with 10 bases between them. The CDR3 is 15 amino acids. The CDR3 nucleotides read TGTGCCAGCAGCCAAGATAGTACGGGACAAGAGACCCAGTACTTC. Protein product: CASSQDSTGQETQYF.

The V call is TRBV30, the J call TRBJ2-1; TRBD2 agrees at 14 bases. J was trimmed by 8 bases and V by 2 bases; bases with no gene match: 11. This CDR3 is built from 17 residues. Germline CDR1 is GTSNPN and CDR2 is SVGIG (reference sequence). The CDR3 protein is CAWSSDGTSGSLHEQFF. CDR3 coding DNA: TGTGCCTGGAGTTCAGACGGGACTAGCGGGAGTCTTCATGAGCAGTTCTTC.